The rows below give T cell receptor beta chains drawn from one sample of a study of control samples from healthy donors and cancer patients. Repertoires were generated with immunoSEQ multiplex PCR, while TCRdb's copy carries only in-frame clones and drops some. The table has roughly 89,000 clones, 90% to 95% seen once. The sequencing sample was made of blood. Receptors originate from a man aged 45 to 65 in good health. Both conserved end residues are part of each CDR3. D genes are given only for firm matches. Only part of the rows carry a size: once, few, many, or a class if the clone is expanded.

v_call	clone_size	d_call	j_call	cdr3_aa	cdr3_nt
TRBV13	NA	NA	TRBJ1-2	CASSFGDYGYTF	TGTGCCAGCAGCTTTGGGGACTATGGCTACACCTTC
TRBV6-5	NA	NA	TRBJ1-5	CASSYSPGQPQHF	TGTGCCAGCAGTTACTCGCCGGGGCAGCCCCAGCATTTT
TRBV10-2	NA	NA	TRBJ2-7	CASQTGVREQYF	TGCGCCAGCCAGACTGGGGTACGAGAGCAGTACTTC
TRBV5-6	NA	NA	TRBJ2-5	CASSLGAMKTQYF	TGTGCCAGCAGCTTGGGGGCTATGAAGACCCAGTACTTC
TRBV5-1	NA	NA	TRBJ2-7	CASKEGAYSYEQYF	TGCGCCAGCAAAGAAGGGGCTTACTCCTACGAGCAGTACTTC
TRBV9	once	NA	TRBJ1-1	CASSVGQAVNTEAFF	TGTGCCAGCAGCGTAGGACAGGCGGTAAACACTGAAGCTTTCTTT
TRBV6-5	once	NA	TRBJ2-7	CASSYLYEQYF	TGTGCCAGCAGTTACCTCTACGAGCAGTACTTC
TRBV14	NA	NA	TRBJ1-3	CASSQVPLSGNTIYF	TGTGCCAGCAGCCAAGTTCCCCTTTCTGGAAACACCATATATTTT
TRBV7-8	NA	TRBD1	TRBJ1-5	CASSPGQGVFQPQHF	TGTGCCAGCAGTCCCGGACAGGGAGTTTTCCAGCCCCAGCATTTT
TRBV18	NA	TRBD1	TRBJ1-1	CASSSGQDNTEAFF	TGTGCCAGCTCGTCGGGACAGGACAACACTGAAGCTTTCTTT
TRBV2	NA	TRBD1	TRBJ1-1	CASRPQGPRGAFF	TGTGCCAGCAGACCACAGGGGCCTAGGGGGGCTTTCTTT
TRBV12-3/TRBV12-4	NA	NA	TRBJ1-2	CASSLPDSRSYTF	TGTGCCAGCAGTTTACCGGACTCGAGAAGCTACACCTTC
TRBV6-5	NA	NA	TRBJ1-3	CASSPSGGVGNTIYF	TGTGCCAGCAGCCCCAGCGGGGGTGTTGGAAACACCATATATTTT
TRBV24-1	NA	TRBD1	TRBJ2-2	CATSDLLGTGDSRVLFF	TGTGCCACCAGTGATTTGTTAGGGACAGGGGACTCCAGAGTGCTGTTTTTT
TRBV30	NA	NA	TRBJ1-5	CAWSGEVNQPQHF	TGTGCCTGGAGTGGCGAGGTGAATCAGCCCCAGCATTTT
TRBV3-1/TRBV3-2	NA	NA	TRBJ1-2	CASSQMGGGYTF	TGTGCCAGCAGCCAAATGGGAGGTGGCTACACCTTC
TRBV20-1	NA	TRBD2	TRBJ2-1	CSASGLAGAREQFF	TGCAGTGCTAGTGGGCTAGCGGGGGCGAGGGAGCAGTTCTTC
TRBV5-1	once	NA	TRBJ2-7	CASSLVGPAKVSGYYEQYF	TGCGCCAGCAGCTTGGTTGGCCCGGCTAAAGTTTCGGGGTACTACGAGCAGTACTTC
TRBV9	NA	NA	TRBJ1-3	CASSEEQGNTIYF	TGTGCCAGCAGCGAGGAACAGGGAAACACCATATATTTT
TRBV19	NA	NA	TRBJ1-1	CASSIERGRTEAFF	TGTGCCAGTAGTATAGAAAGGGGCAGGACGGAAGCTTTCTTT
TRBV6-5	NA	NA	TRBJ1-4	CASGDGEPGKLFF	TGTGCCAGCGGGGACGGGGAACCAGGAAAACTGTTTTTT
TRBV2	once	NA	TRBJ1-1	CASERDGTEAFF	TGTGCCAGCGAGAGGGATGGTACTGAAGCTTTCTTT
TRBV6-4	NA	NA	TRBJ2-1	CASSESSGGLHEQFF	TGTGCCAGCAGTGAATCTTCCGGGGGGCTGCATGAGCAGTTCTTC
TRBV30	NA	TRBD1	TRBJ1-5	CAWSATGSGQPQHF	TGTGCCTGGAGTGCGACAGGGTCGGGTCAGCCCCAGCATTTT
TRBV19	NA	NA	TRBJ1-1	CASSDGQNNTEAFF	TGTGCCAGTAGTGATGGACAGAACAACACTGAAGCTTTCTTT
TRBV12-5	NA	NA	TRBJ2-5	CASGPRSQETQYF	TGTGCTAGTGGTCCCCGGTCTCAAGAGACCCAGTACTTC
TRBV5-6	few	NA	TRBJ1-2	CASSSEIPQNYGYTF	TGTGCCAGCAGCTCGGAAATACCGCAAAACTATGGCTACACCTTC
TRBV27	NA	TRBD1	TRBJ1-5	CASSLSRDRDQPQHF	TGTGCCAGCAGTTTATCACGGGACAGGGATCAGCCCCAGCATTTT
TRBV11-2	once	NA	TRBJ1-5	CASSSKGGTQHF	TGTGCCAGCAGCTCTAAAGGGGGTACCCAGCATTTT
TRBV11-2	NA	NA	TRBJ1-5	CASSFGRDQPQHF	TGTGCCAGCAGCTTCGGGAGAGATCAGCCCCAGCATTTT
TRBV2	NA	NA	TRBJ1-3	CASSVGGNTIYF	TGTGCCAGCAGTGTGGGGGGAAACACCATATATTTT
TRBV14	NA	NA	TRBJ1-5	CASSQSGSNQPQHF	TGTGCCAGCAGCCAATCAGGAAGCAATCAGCCCCAGCATTTT
TRBV29-1	NA	TRBD1	TRBJ1-4	CSVEGDGTANEKLFF	TGCAGCGTTGAAGGCGACGGGACAGCAAATGAAAAACTGTTTTTT
TRBV3-1/TRBV3-2	NA	NA	TRBJ1-6	CASSPTRQPRALHF	TGTGCCAGCAGCCCCACCCGACAGCCCCGTGCCCTCCACTTT
TRBV6-5	NA	NA	TRBJ1-1	CASSRLNTEAFF	TGTGCCAGCAGTAGGTTGAACACTGAAGCTTTCTTT
TRBV5-1	NA	TRBD1	TRBJ1-4	CASSLGQGANEKLFF	TGCGCCAGCAGCTTGGGACAGGGTGCTAATGAAAAACTGTTTTTT
TRBV3-1/TRBV3-2	NA	NA	TRBJ2-3	CASSQDSSADTQYF	TGTGCCAGCAGCCAAGATTCTAGTGCAGATACGCAGTATTTT
TRBV2	NA	NA	TRBJ1-1	CASSAIAGRQEAFF	TGTGCCAGCAGCGCCATTGCGGGACGGCAAGAAGCTTTCTTT
TRBV11-1	NA	NA	TRBJ1-1	CASSARGNTEAFF	TGTGCCAGCAGCGCCCGGGGGAACACTGAAGCTTTCTTT
TRBV6-5	NA	NA	TRBJ1-1	CASSYGWIDGNDEAFF	TGTGCCAGCAGTTATGGGTGGATTGACGGGAACGATGAAGCTTTCTTT
TRBV3-1/TRBV3-2	NA	NA	TRBJ1-3	CASSQALGSVNTIYF	TGTGCCAGCAGCCAGGCCCTCGGGTCCGTAAACACCATATATTTT
TRBV7-9	NA	TRBD1	TRBJ2-1	CASSFGPGQGVNEQFF	TGTGCCAGCAGCTTCGGTCCGGGACAGGGGGTCAATGAGCAGTTCTTC
TRBV19	NA	NA	TRBJ1-1	CASSNTSPGTEAFF	TGTGCCAGTAGCAATACAAGCCCGGGCACTGAAGCTTTCTTT
TRBV7-9	NA	TRBD1	TRBJ1-4	CASSQLLTGRGEKLFF	TGTGCCAGCAGCCAGTTATTGACAGGGAGGGGTGAAAAACTGTTTTTT
TRBV2	NA	TRBD1	TRBJ2-3	CASSRLGDRAQYF	TGTGCCAGCAGTCGGCTTGGTGACAGGGCGCAGTATTTT
TRBV3-1/TRBV3-2	NA	NA	TRBJ1-1	CASSQVSLGFNTEAFF	TGTGCCAGCAGCCAAGTATCTCTAGGTTTTAACACTGAAGCTTTCTTT
TRBV3-1/TRBV3-2	NA	TRBD1	TRBJ2-5	CASSPTTGRGQETQYF	TGTGCCAGCAGCCCTACAACCGGCAGGGGGCAAGAGACCCAGTACTTC
TRBV6-5	NA	NA	TRBJ1-1	CASRGGADFGTEAFF	TGTGCCAGCCGGGGGGGGGCGGATTTTGGGACTGAAGCTTTCTTT
TRBV6-2/TRBV6-3	NA	NA	TRBJ1-2	CASSSAGPFYGYTF	TGTGCCAGCAGTTCAGCAGGGCCCTTCTATGGCTACACCTTC
TRBV6-5	NA	NA	TRBJ1-6	CASRSWNSPLHF	TGTGCCAGCAGAAGTTGGAATTCACCCCTCCACTTT
TRBV29-1	NA	NA	TRBJ1-2	CSVGMRANYGYTF	TGCAGCGTCGGAATGAGAGCTAACTATGGCTACACCTTC
TRBV3-1/TRBV3-2	NA	TRBD1	TRBJ1-1	CASISTGSTEAFF	TGTGCCAGCATCTCGACAGGGAGTACTGAAGCTTTCTTT
TRBV19	NA	NA	TRBJ1-5	CASSISTNQPQHF	TGTGCCAGTAGTATCTCCACTAATCAGCCCCAGCATTTT
TRBV7-2	NA	NA	TRBJ1-1	CASSLNRVEAFF	TGTGCCAGCAGCTTAAACAGGGTTGAAGCTTTCTTT
TRBV14	NA	NA	TRBJ1-2	CASSQESGRWYGYTF	TGTGCCAGCAGCCAAGAGAGTGGGCGGTGGTATGGCTACACCTTC
TRBV12-5	NA	NA	TRBJ2-2	CASDPGKGAGELFF	TGTGCTAGTGACCCCGGCAAGGGGGCCGGGGAGCTGTTTTTT
TRBV24-1	NA	TRBD1	TRBJ1-1	CATRDRGNSNTEAFF	TGTGCCACCCGGGACAGGGGGAATTCGAACACTGAAGCTTTCTTT
TRBV24-1	NA	NA	TRBJ2-2	CATSLQLTGELFF	TGTGCCACCTCGCTACAGCTCACCGGGGAGCTGTTTTTT